The 8 T cell receptor beta chains below were found in one sample sequenced in a study of T-cell reconstitution after alpha-beta-depleted transplantation in children. Unique molecular identifiers featured in how the TCRbeta library was prepared. TCRdb reprocessed the PCR reads with MiXCR, giving one entry per CDR3 protein. The data contain hundreds of thousands of distinct CDR3 sequences, 13% of them singletons. Sample: PBMCs, taken before TCRalphabeta/CD19-depleted stem cell transplant. Receptor source: a girl aged 2-10 years with congenital amegakaryocytic thrombocytopenia, due to receive a stem cell transplant.

This clonotype was counted many times. The CDR3 region is CSARRDDNEQFF. In DNA form, the CDR3 reads TGCAGTGCTAGAAGGGACGACAATGAGCAGTTCTTC. The chain carries TRBV20-1 and TRBJ2-1, with D possibly being TRBD1 or TRBD2 (5 bases each). The V and J ends lost 2 bases and 5 bases respectively, with 7 bases between them. The germline CDR1 and CDR2 sequences are DFQATT and SNEGSKA (reference sequence). The CDR3 covers 12 residues.

This clonotype appeared many times. The chain employs TRBV20-1 and TRBJ2-2; perhaps TRBD2 as D (5 bases). V lost 0 bases and J lost 9, with 11 bases in between. There are 13 residues in the CDR3. Germline CDR1 and CDR2: DFQATT and SNEGSKA (reference sequence). CDR3 bases: TGCAGTGCTAGAGATGGAGGCAACCGGGAGCTGTTTTTT. Residues: CSARDGGNRELFF.

The rearrangement joins TRBV12-3 or TRBV12-4 to TRBJ2-1, with a possible D match to TRBD2 (5 bases). The CDR3 length is 13 residues. V was shortened by 5 bases and J by 4 bases, with 9 bases between the two germline ends. CDR3 protein: CASSRGQYNEQFF. CDR3 DNA sequence: TGTGCCAGCAGTAGAGGGCAATACAATGAGCAGTTCTTC.

There are many counts of this clonotype. V and J are TRBV5-1 and TRBJ2-7; D uncertain. V was cut by 2 bases and J by 0 bases, with 15 bases left in between. CDR1 and CDR2 from the germline V gene are SGHRS and YFSETQ. This CDR3 has 16 amino acids. CDR3 coding DNA: TGCGCCAGCAGCTTCTATGGGCAGGAAAGCTCCTACGAGCAGTACTTC. Translated, it gives CASSFYGQESSYEQYF.

This clonotype was counted many times. In DNA, the CDR3 is TGTGCCAGCAGCCGAGAGCAGGGTCTCCCAGATACGCAGTATTTT. The encoded protein is CASSREQGLPDTQYF. V and J are TRBV7-2 and TRBJ2-3, with D possibly matching TRBD1 (5 bases). This CDR3 contains 15 residues. CDR1 and CDR2 from the germline V gene are SGHTA and FQGNSA. V dropped 5 bases and J dropped 4 bases, with 16 bases sitting between them.

This clonotype showed up many times. The gene calls are TRBV6-5 and TRBJ1-2; tentative D call: TRBD1 (6 bases). Trimming pared 4 bases from V and 3 bases from J, leaving 12 bases between. The length of the CDR3 is 14 residues. The germline V gene has CDR1 MNHEY and CDR2 SVGAGI. The CDR3 reads CASSSTGSYYGYTF. The DNA for the CDR3 is TGTGCCAGCAGTTCCACAGGGTCTTACTATGGCTACACCTTC.

The chain employs TRBV2 and TRBJ2-3, with 8 bases lining up with TRBD2. CDR1 and CDR2 from the germline V gene are SNHLY and FYNNEI. The V segment lost 6 bases and the J segment 5 bases; nucleotides outside the gene matches: 10. This CDR3 contains 15 residues. CDR3 sequence reads: CASREPGGPGDTQYF. The CDR3 region has the DNA TGTGCCAGCAGGGAACCGGGAGGGCCGGGAGATACGCAGTATTTT.

This clonotype was recorded many times. This chain connects TRBV7-9 to TRBJ2-1; 11 nucleotides match TRBD2. The CDR3 is 15 residues long. In germline, CDR1 is SEHNR, CDR2 FQNEAQ (reference sequence). With V trimmed by 4 bases and J by 8 bases, 7 bases remained unmatched. Here the CDR3 reads CASSSSLAGGDEQFF. The CDR3 nucleotides are TGTGCCAGCAGCTCCAGTCTAGCGGGAGGCGATGAGCAGTTCTTC.